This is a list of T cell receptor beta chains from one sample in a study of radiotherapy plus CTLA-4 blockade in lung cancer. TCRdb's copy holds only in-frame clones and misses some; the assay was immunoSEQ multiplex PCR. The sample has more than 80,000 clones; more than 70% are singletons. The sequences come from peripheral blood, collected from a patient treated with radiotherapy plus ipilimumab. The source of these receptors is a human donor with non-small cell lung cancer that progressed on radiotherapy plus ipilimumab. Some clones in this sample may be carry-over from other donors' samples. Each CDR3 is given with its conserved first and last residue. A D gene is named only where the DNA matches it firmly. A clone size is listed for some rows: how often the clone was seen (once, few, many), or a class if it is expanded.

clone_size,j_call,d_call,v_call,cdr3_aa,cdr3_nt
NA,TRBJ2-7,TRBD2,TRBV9,CASSLSPSGPYEQYF,TGTGCCAGCAGCTTGAGCCCTAGCGGGCCCTACGAGCAGTACTTC
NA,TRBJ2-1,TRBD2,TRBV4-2,CASSQDLQRGALTSYNEQFF,TGTGCCAGCAGCCAAGATCTTCAGCGGGGGGCCCTAACCTCCTACAATGAGCAGTTCTTC
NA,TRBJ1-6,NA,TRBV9,CASSPIPGVRSPLHF,TGTGCCAGCAGCCCTATTCCAGGGGTACGATCACCCCTCCACTTT
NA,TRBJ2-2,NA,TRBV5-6,CASRASTGYTGELFF,TGTGCCAGCAGAGCCTCGACGGGGTACACCGGGGAGCTGTTTTTT
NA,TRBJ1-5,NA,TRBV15,CATSRGRGEGNQPQHF,TGTGCCACCAGCAGAGGGAGGGGCGAGGGCAATCAGCCCCAGCATTTT
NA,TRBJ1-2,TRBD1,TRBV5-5,CASSLRDRGLYGYTF,TGTGCCAGCAGCTTACGGGACAGGGGGTTATATGGCTACACCTTC
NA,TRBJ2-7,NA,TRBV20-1,CSAADGREQYF,TGCAGTGCTGCGGACGGTCGGGAGCAGTACTTC
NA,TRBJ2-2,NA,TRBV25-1,CASSDPGGGNTGELFF,TGTGCCAGCAGTGACCCAGGGGGGGGGAACACCGGGGAGCTGTTTTTT
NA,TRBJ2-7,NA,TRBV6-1,CASVGTASYGQCF,TGTGCCAGCGTCGGGACTGCCTCCTACGGGCAGTGCTTC
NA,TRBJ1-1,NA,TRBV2,CASSREVNTEAFF,TGTGCCAGCAGCAGGGAGGTAAACACTGAAGCTTTCTTT
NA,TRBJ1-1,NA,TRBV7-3,CASSLYGLSEAFF,TGTGCCAGCAGCTTATACGGCCTCAGTGAAGCTTTCTTT
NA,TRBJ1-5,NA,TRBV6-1,CASSRQTNQPQHF,TGTGCCAGCAGTCGACAGACTAATCAGCCCCAGCATTTT
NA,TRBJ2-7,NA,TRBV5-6,CASSQGQEQYF,TGTGCCAGCAGCCAGGGGCAAGAGCAGTACTTC
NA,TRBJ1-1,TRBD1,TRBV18,CASSPVAGGADTEAFF,TGTGCCAGCTCACCAGTAGCAGGGGGCGCAGATACTGAAGCTTTCTTT
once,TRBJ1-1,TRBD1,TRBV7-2,CASSLRLFHGTGLTEAFF,TGTGCCAGCAGCTTACGATTGTTCCACGGGACAGGGCTCACTGAAGCTTTCTTT
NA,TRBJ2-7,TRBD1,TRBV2,CASWTGPPYEQYF,TGTGCCAGCTGGACAGGTCCGCCCTACGAGCAGTACTTC
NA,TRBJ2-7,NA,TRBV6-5,CASSYSFGSYEQYF,TGTGCCAGCAGTTACTCATTTGGATCCTACGAGCAGTACTTC
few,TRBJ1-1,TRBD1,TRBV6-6,CWAGGAENTEAFF,TGTTGGGCAGGGGGCGCCGAGAACACTGAAGCTTTCTTT
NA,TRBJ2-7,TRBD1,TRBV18,CASSPSDRDHEQYF,TGTGCCAGCTCACCTTCCGACAGGGACCACGAGCAGTACTTC
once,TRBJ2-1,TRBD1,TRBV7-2,CASSPQTDRVEQFF,TGTGCCAGCAGCCCCCAAACCGACAGGGTTGAGCAGTTCTTC
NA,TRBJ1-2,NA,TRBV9,CASSPREGTPFWYTF,TGTGCCAGCAGCCCTAGGGAGGGGACGCCATTTTGGTACACCTTC
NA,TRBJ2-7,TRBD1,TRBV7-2,CASSDPGQGPSYEQYF,TGTGCCAGCAGCGATCCCGGACAGGGGCCCTCCTACGAGCAGTACTTC
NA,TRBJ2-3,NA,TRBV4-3,CASSQELAADTQYF,TGCGCCAGCAGCCAAGAGTTAGCCGCGGATACGCAGTATTTT
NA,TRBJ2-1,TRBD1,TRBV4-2,CASSLDRVGQFF,TGTGCCAGCAGCCTAGACAGGGTTGGGCAGTTCTTC
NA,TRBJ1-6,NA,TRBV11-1,CASSFHYRGLSPLHF,TGTGCCAGCAGCTTTCACTATCGGGGGCTCTCACCCCTCCACTTT
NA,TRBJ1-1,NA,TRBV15,CATSRGSRGMAAFF,TGTGCCACCAGCAGAGGCAGCAGGGGCATGGCAGCTTTCTTT
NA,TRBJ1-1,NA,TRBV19,CASSIDREEMNTEAFF,TGTGCCAGTAGTATAGATCGCGAGGAGATGAACACTGAAGCTTTCTTT
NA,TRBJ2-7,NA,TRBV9,CASSSSPGGIYEQYF,TGTGCCAGCAGCTCCTCCCCGGGCGGTATCTACGAGCAGTACTTC
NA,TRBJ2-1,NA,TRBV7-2,CASSPPPYNEQFF,TGTGCCAGCAGCCCCCCACCCTACAATGAGCAGTTCTTC
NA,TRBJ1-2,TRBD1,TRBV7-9,CASSIRDRRDNYGYTF,TGTGCCAGCAGCATCCGGGACAGGAGGGATAACTATGGCTACACCTTC
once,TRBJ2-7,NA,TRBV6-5,CASSYGRGTYEQYF,TGTGCCAGCAGTTACGGTCGGGGGACCTACGAGCAGTACTTC
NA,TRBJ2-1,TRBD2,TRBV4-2,CASSRSGLAVDNEQFF,TGTGCCAGCAGCCGATCGGGACTAGCGGTTGACAATGAGCAGTTCTTC
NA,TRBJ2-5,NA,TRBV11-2,CASSLGGSRGLIETQYF,TGTGCCAGCAGCTTAGGAGGGTCTAGGGGTTTAATCGAGACCCAGTACTTC
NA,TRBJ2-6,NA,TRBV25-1,CAGSLSGANVLTF,TGTGCCGGCAGCCTAAGTGGGGCCAACGTCCTGACTTTC
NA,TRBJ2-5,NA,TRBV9,CASSVLPQETQYF,TGTGCCAGCAGCGTCCTTCCCCAAGAGACCCAGTACTTC
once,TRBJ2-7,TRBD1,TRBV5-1,CASSLGTGMPYEQYF,TGCGCCAGCAGCTTGGGGACAGGGATGCCCTACGAGCAGTACTTC
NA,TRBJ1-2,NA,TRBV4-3,CASSQAFTANYGYTF,TGCGCCAGCAGCCAGGCCTTTACAGCTAACTATGGCTACACCTTC
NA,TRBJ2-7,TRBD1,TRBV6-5,CASTPGQGETYEQYF,TGTGCCAGCACCCCAGGACAGGGGGAAACCTACGAGCAGTACTTC
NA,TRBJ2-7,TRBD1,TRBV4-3,CASSQDYMGTGEYEQYF,TGCGCCAGCAGCCAAGATTATATGGGGACAGGGGAGTACGAGCAGTACTTC
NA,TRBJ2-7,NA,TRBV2,CASRDGYSAYEQYF,TGTGCCAGCCGCGACGGGTACAGCGCATACGAGCAGTACTTC
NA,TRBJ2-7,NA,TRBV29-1,CSVESRDTYEQYF,TGTAGCGTTGAAAGCAGGGATACCTACGAGCAGTACTTC